The rows below give T cell receptor beta chains drawn from one sample of a study of cytomegalovirus exposure and HLA in healthy donors. Data came from immunoSEQ multiplex PCR; TCRdb stores just in-frame clones and leaves some out. Seen here are approximately 120,000 clones, almost 90% observed once, and the top ten hold more than 2%. The sample consisted of PBMCs. These TCRs come from a woman between 18 and 29 years old in good health and CMV-seronegative. Each CDR3 is given with its conserved first and last residue.

V: TRBV11-1; CDR3: CASSLAGREAFF
V: TRBV7-9; CDR3: CASSLQGYGRTEAFF
V: TRBV18; CDR3: CASSPVVGQKNSPLHF
V: TRBV4-1; CDR3: CASSQGDGYEQYF
V: TRBV9; CDR3: CASSAGDLMNTEAFF
V: TRBV28; CDR3: CASSKAGGRTDTQYF
V: TRBV13; CDR3: CASSAFKLRGTDTQYF
V: TRBV7-2; CDR3: CASSSTSGGRTGELFF
V: TRBV10-3; CDR3: CAIASSALNQPQHF
V: TRBV28; CDR3: CASSFEGVTEAFF
V: TRBV5-4; CDR3: CASSLKGLTTEAFF
V: TRBV28; CDR3: CASSPGGDTIYF
V: TRBV7-2; CDR3: CASSLVGENTEAFF
V: TRBV28; CDR3: CASSLAGTGGTQHF
V: TRBV4-3; CDR3: CASSQGHAGGYEQYF
V: TRBV4-3; CDR3: CASSQGSWSQETQYF
V: TRBV5-6; CDR3: CASSLGPLGGETQYF
V: TRBV12-5; CDR3: CASRGGPNTEAFF
V: TRBV27; CDR3: CASSHGGSYEQYF